The clone carrying this TCR beta chain was found a few times. Its antigen remains unidentified. Both peripheral blood and punch biopsies of lesional scalp skin were obtained from patients who had alopecia areata. The data were taken from a study of CD8+ T cells in alopecia areata. General observations from the study: Scalp repertoires also include resident alphabeta T cells from normal skin.

The V segment lost 5 bases and the J segment 4 bases; nucleotides outside the gene matches: 6. The CDR3 totals 15 residues. Germline CDR1 SGHRS, CDR2 YFSETQ. Extraction of RNA preceded its reverse transcription into cDNA, which served as the sequencing template. Clones were sequenced by immunoSEQ multiplex PCR, and TCRdb holds only the in-frame ones, with some missing. The repertoire holds 5,500 to 6,000 clones, with 60% as singletons. The sequencing sample was made of skin. V gene TRBV5-1 combines with J gene TRBJ2-1; 10 bases agree with TRBD2. The receptor's source is a human donor with alopecia areata. In nucleotides, the CDR3 is TGCGCCAGCAGTTTACTAGCGGGGCGATACAATGAGCAGTTCTTC. Its translation is CASSLLAGRYNEQFF.